A selection of T cell receptor beta chains follows, all from one sample in a study of regulatory T cells in long-lasting Graves disease. MiXCR, run by TCRdb on the multiplex PCR reads, gives a single entry per CDR3 protein. Altogether roughly 360,000 distinct CDR3 sequences are present, less than 30% being singletons, with the ten largest covering approximately 30%. Sequenced material: peripheral blood mononuclear cells (PBMCs), taken when the disease was refractory, from a patient treated with antithyroid drugs. These receptor sequences come from a woman aged 40 to 55 with Graves disease. The CDR3 runs from the conserved cysteine through the conserved F or W. D genes are given only for firm matches. For some rows the clone size is stated as once, few or many, or as a class when expanded; others skip it.

>few|TRBJ1-1|TRBV7-2|.
TGTGCCAGCAGCTTATTCGGGGTGAACACTGAAGCTTTCTTT
CASSLFGVNTEAFF
>.|TRBJ2-5|TRBV9|TRBD2
TGTGCCAGCAGCGCTGGACTAGCGGGAGTCAAGGGAGAGACCCAGTACTTC
CASSAGLAGVKGETQYF
>many|TRBJ2-7|TRBV12-3/TRBV12-4|TRBD1
TGTGCCAGCAGTTCCCTGGACAGGTCCGGCTACGAGCAGTACTTC
CASSSLDRSGYEQYF
>few|TRBJ2-7|TRBV20-1|.
TGCAGTGCTATGAGGGTCCGGGACGCACCCACCTACGAGCAGTACTTC
CSAMRVRDAPTYEQYF
>many|TRBJ2-7|TRBV28|TRBD2
TGTGCCAGCAGTCCCCCCACTAGCGGAGCCTACGAGCAGTACTTC
CASSPPTSGAYEQYF
>many|TRBJ2-5|TRBV11-2|.
TGTGCCAGCAGCTATAGAGCGGGTACGGAGACCCAGTACTTC
CASSYRAGTETQYF
>.|TRBJ1-1|TRBV20-1|TRBD1
TGCAGTGCTAGGACTGCAGGGGGTAAAGCTGAAGCTTTCTTT
CSARTAGGKAEAFF
>.|TRBJ2-2|TRBV20-1|.
TGCAGTGCTACCGGACCGCCATACGGGGAGCTGTTTTTT
CSATGPPYGELFF
>.|TRBJ2-2|TRBV11-3|.
TGTGCCAGCAGCCCCTGGCAGGACCCAGACGCGAACACCGGGGAGCTGTTTTTT
CASSPWQDPDANTGELFF
>few|TRBJ2-5|TRBV19|.
TGTGCCAGTAGTATTCCGGCCCGGTCGGAGACCCAGTACTTC
CASSIPARSETQYF
>many|TRBJ2-7|TRBV6-2/TRBV6-3|TRBD2
TGTGCCAGCAGTTACCTGTGGACTAGCGGATACTACGAGCAGTACTTC
CASSYLWTSGYYEQYF
>few|TRBJ2-7|TRBV6-2/TRBV6-3|.
TGTGCCAGCAGTTACCTGAGACAGGGAGGCTACGAGCAGTACTTC
CASSYLRQGGYEQYF
>.|TRBJ2-7|TRBV7-2|.
TGTGCCAGCAGCTTGAAATGGGGGCAAACCTACGAGCAGTACTTC
CASSLKWGQTYEQYF
>few|TRBJ2-2|TRBV29-1|.
TGCAGCGTGAGGGACAAGAACACCGGGGAGCTGTTTTTT
CSVRDKNTGELFF
>.|TRBJ2-5|TRBV28|TRBD1
TGTGCCAGCAGTTTCCTCTCCGTTCGAAGACTGGGACAGGGGCCTAGGCAAGAGACCCAGTACTTC
CASSFLSVRRLGQGPRQETQYF
>many|TRBJ2-5|TRBV7-9|.
TGTGCCAGCAGCGCGAGACTCCTGAGGTACCAAGAGACCCAGTACTTC
CASSARLLRYQETQYF
>.|TRBJ2-2|TRBV10-3|.
TGTGCCATCAGTGTTGGGGCAGGGCTGGGCACCGGGGAGCTGTTTTTT
CAISVGAGLGTGELFF
>many|TRBJ1-6|TRBV28|.
TGTGCCAGCAGTTCCCCGGGACTGGATAATTCACCCCTCCACTTT
CASSSPGLDNSPLHF
>.|TRBJ2-5|TRBV5-1|.
TGCGCCAGCAGCTTGAGTGCTGCACAAGAGACCCAGTACTTC
CASSLSAAQETQYF
>.|TRBJ2-7|TRBV7-2|.
TGTGCCAGCAGCATCAGTACAGGGAGCTCCTACGAGCAGTACTTC
CASSISTGSSYEQYF
>many|TRBJ2-7|TRBV6-5|TRBD1
TGTGCCAGCAGTTCGCACAGGGGTTCGGGTCTCGAGCAGTACTTC
CASSSHRGSGLEQYF
>few|TRBJ2-7|TRBV6-2/TRBV6-3|.
TGTGCCAGCAGTGGCCCTCTAGGAAGATACGAGCAGTACTTC
CASSGPLGRYEQYF
>.|TRBJ2-7|TRBV4-1|.
TGCGCCAGCAGCCAAGGGGCACCGAGCTCCTACGAGCAGTACTTC
CASSQGAPSSYEQYF
>few|TRBJ2-7|TRBV19|TRBD1
TGTGCCAGTAGTATCGCAAGCGGGACAGGGAGCCCCCAGAACTTC
CASSIASGTGSPQNF
>.|TRBJ2-1|TRBV28|TRBD1
TGTGCCAGCAGTTTGGCAGGGGGAGTGAACAATGAGCAGTTCTTC
CASSLAGGVNNEQFF
>.|TRBJ2-3|TRBV7-9|TRBD2
TGTGCCAGCAGCTTAACGGGAGGGCCGCCAGATACGCAGTATTTT
CASSLTGGPPDTQYF
>.|TRBJ1-5|TRBV12-3/TRBV12-4|TRBD1
TGTGCGATTGGACAGGGACATAGCAATCAGCCCCAGCATTTT
CAIGQGHSNQPQHF
>.|TRBJ2-7|TRBV2|.
TGTGCCAGCACCGCGGGCAGGATCGACGAGCAGTACTTC
CASTAGRIDEQYF
>many|TRBJ2-2|TRBV6-1|.
TGTGCCAGCAGTGAAGCTGGGGAGCTGTTTTTT
CASSEAGELFF
>many|TRBJ1-1|TRBV28|TRBD1
TGTGCCAGCAGTTTCTGGAAAGACTCGGGACAGAAGAACACTGAAGCTTTCTTT
CASSFWKDSGQKNTEAFF
>.|TRBJ2-7|TRBV28|TRBD1
TGTGCCAGCAGCACAACCTACTACCGGGACAGCTCCTACGAGCAGTACTTC
CASSTTYYRDSSYEQYF
>.|TRBJ1-4|TRBV6-1|.
TGTGCCAGCGGGCAGGCCTCTGGAAAACTGTTTTTT
CASGQASGKLFF
>.|TRBJ1-1|TRBV6-1|.
TGTGCCAGCAGTCTGGGGTATAAAGTGAACACTGAAGCTTTCTTT
CASSLGYKVNTEAFF
>few|TRBJ1-1|TRBV19|TRBD1
TGTGCCAGTAAAGAGGAGGGGGCACCTGAAGCTTTCTTT
CASKEEGAPEAFF
>many|TRBJ2-6|TRBV25-1|TRBD1
TGTGCCAGCAGTTTGAGGGACAGGGGCTCTGGGGCCAACGTCCTGACTTTC
CASSLRDRGSGANVLTF
>.|TRBJ2-7|TRBV19|TRBD2
TGTGCCAGTAGTACACTAGCGGGAGGTAACTACGAGCAGTACTTC
CASSTLAGGNYEQYF
>.|TRBJ2-5|TRBV28|TRBD1
TGTGCCAGCAGTTTCGACAGGGCCGTAGGGACCCAGTACTTC
CASSFDRAVGTQYF
>many|TRBJ1-1|TRBV28|.
TGTGCCAGCAGTCTAAAAACAGGGCGGAAAAGAGACACTGAAGCTTTCTTT
CASSLKTGRKRDTEAFF
>many|TRBJ1-1|TRBV12-3/TRBV12-4|.
TGTGCCAGCAGCGGATCCCTCTCCATGAACACTGAAGCTTTCTTT
CASSGSLSMNTEAFF
>few|TRBJ2-1|TRBV9|.
TGTGCCAGCAGCCCGGGCCAGGGCTCCTACAATGAGCAGTTCTTC
CASSPGQGSYNEQFF
>few|TRBJ2-7|TRBV3-1|TRBD1
TGTGCCAGCAGCCGTCGGGACAGCGGCTACGAGCAGTACTTC
CASSRRDSGYEQYF
>many|TRBJ2-5|TRBV29-1|TRBD1
TGCAGCGTTGGGACAGGGGGCGCCGGGACCCAGTACTTC
CSVGTGGAGTQYF
>.|TRBJ2-2|TRBV7-9|.
TGTGCCAGCAGCACCCACCGCGGGGCGAACACCGGGGAGCTGTTTTTT
CASSTHRGANTGELFF
>.|TRBJ1-1|TRBV5-1|.
TGCGCCAGCAGCTTGTTCGCTGGCATGAACACTGAAGCTTTCTTT
CASSLFAGMNTEAFF
>.|TRBJ2-5|TRBV7-8|.
TGTGCCAGCAGCTTGATGAGGGCCCAAGAGACCCAGTACTTC
CASSLMRAQETQYF
>many|TRBJ2-5|TRBV20-1|.
TGCAGTGCTAGAGATGGACTAACGGGAGCAGAGACCCAGTACTTC
CSARDGLTGAETQYF
>many|TRBJ1-5|TRBV28|.
TGTGCCAGCATCAATACACGCGGGTCAGTATGGTCTAATCAGCCCCAGCATTTT
CASINTRGSVWSNQPQHF
>many|TRBJ2-5|TRBV28|TRBD2
TGTGCCAGCAGTTTCCTCTCTAGCGGGTATCGGGAGACCCAGTACTTC
CASSFLSSGYRETQYF
>many|TRBJ2-2|TRBV5-1|.
TGCGCCAGCAGCTTATTGGCGAAAAGCCCCGGGGAGCTGTTTTTT
CASSLLAKSPGELFF
>many|TRBJ2-5|TRBV12-3/TRBV12-4|.
TGTGCCAGCAGTTTGGGGGTTAAAGAGACCCAGTACTTC
CASSLGVKETQYF
>many|TRBJ1-1|TRBV7-3|.
TGTGCCAGCAGCTTCTCCAGGAACACTGAAGCTTTCTTT
CASSFSRNTEAFF
>many|TRBJ2-7|TRBV28|.
TGTGCCAGCTTAGGGCTAGTGTTATACGAGCAGTACTTC
CASLGLVLYEQYF
>.|TRBJ1-3|TRBV15|.
TGTGCCACCAGCCCCCAGAGGGGGGACTCTGGAAACACCATATATTTT
CATSPQRGDSGNTIYF